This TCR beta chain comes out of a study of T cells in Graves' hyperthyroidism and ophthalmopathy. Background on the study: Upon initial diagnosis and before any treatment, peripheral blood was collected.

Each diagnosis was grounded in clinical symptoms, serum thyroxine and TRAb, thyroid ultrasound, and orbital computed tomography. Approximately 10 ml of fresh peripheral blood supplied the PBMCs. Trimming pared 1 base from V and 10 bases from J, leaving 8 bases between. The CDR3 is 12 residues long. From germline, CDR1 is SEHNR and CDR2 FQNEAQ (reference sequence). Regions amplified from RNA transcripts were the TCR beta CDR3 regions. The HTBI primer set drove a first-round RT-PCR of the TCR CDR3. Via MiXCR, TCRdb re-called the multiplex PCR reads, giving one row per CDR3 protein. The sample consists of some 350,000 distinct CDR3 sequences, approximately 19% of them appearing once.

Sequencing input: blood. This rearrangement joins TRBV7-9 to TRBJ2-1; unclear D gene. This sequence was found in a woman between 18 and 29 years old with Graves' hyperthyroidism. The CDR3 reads CASSLVQDEQFF. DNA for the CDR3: TGTGCCAGCAGCTTAGTCCAGGACGAGCAGTTCTTC.